This TCR beta chain came from a study of T cell responses to AZD1222 COVID-19 vaccine. The table came from immunoSEQ multiplex PCR; TCRdb's copy has only in-frame clones and leaves some out. The table lists about 140,000 clones, 88% of them singletons. Germline lookup yields CDR1 LGHNA and CDR2 YNFKEQ. The CDR3 length is 16 residues. V lost 0 bases to trimming and J lost 10 bases; unmatched junction nucleotides: 9. Pooled together were second doses at about 4 or about 12 weeks. This sequence was found in an adult who received the AZD1222 COVID-19 vaccine. The sample here was peripheral blood, taken 28 days after the second AZD1222 dose. V is TRBV4-2 and J is TRBJ1-4; 9 positions match TRBD1. The CDR3 loop reads CASSQDPGDREGKLFF. In nucleotides, the CDR3 is TGTGCCAGCAGCCAAGATCCGGGGGACAGGGAGGGAAAACTGTTTTTT.